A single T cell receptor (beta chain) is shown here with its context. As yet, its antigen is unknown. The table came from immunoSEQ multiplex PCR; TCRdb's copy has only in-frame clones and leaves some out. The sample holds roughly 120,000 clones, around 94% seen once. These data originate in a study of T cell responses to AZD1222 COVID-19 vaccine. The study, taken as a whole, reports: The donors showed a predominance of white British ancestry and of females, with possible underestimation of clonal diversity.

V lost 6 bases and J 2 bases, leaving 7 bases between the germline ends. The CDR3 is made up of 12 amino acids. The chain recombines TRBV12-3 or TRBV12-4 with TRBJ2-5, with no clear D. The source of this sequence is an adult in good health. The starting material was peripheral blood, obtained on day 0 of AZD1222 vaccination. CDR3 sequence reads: CASRDGQETQYF. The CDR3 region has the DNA TGTGCCAGCAGGGACGGTCAAGAGACCCAGTACTTC.